This TCR beta chain derives from a study of blood T cell repertoires in COVID-19. The assay was immunoSEQ multiplex PCR, and TCRdb's table has in-frame clones only and misses some. The top ten hold approximately 1.5% of the sample, which has 200,000 to 300,000 clones, 85% to 90% seen once. Germline lookup yields CDR1 MNHNY and CDR2 SVGAGI (reference sequence). The CDR3 consists of 14 residues. V dropped 3 bases and J dropped 2 bases, with 10 bases sitting between them. The sample comprised peripheral blood. The TCR originated in a middle-aged woman who had recovered from COVID-19. V is TRBV6-6 and J is TRBJ1-2; no firm D call. CDR3 coding DNA: TGTGCCAGCAGTTATTCCGGGTCGAACTATGGCTACACCTTC. Translating it yields CASSYSGSNYGYTF.